These T cell receptor beta chains were read from a single sample in a study of response to subunit inactivated influenza vaccine. In TCRdb, the RT-PCR reads were re-called with MiXCR into one record per CDR3 protein. This table holds more than 600,000 distinct CDR3 sequences, about a fifth found once. The source was PBMCs from blood, collected more than 4 days after vaccination. These TCRs come from a man in his fifties who received an inactivated influenza vaccine. The CDR3 runs from the conserved cysteine through the conserved F or W.

j_gene	v_gene	CDR3aa
TRBJ2-3	TRBV24-1	CATSDPGWGVSSTDTQYF
TRBJ1-6	TRBV27	CASSPLAYRDGFYNSPLHF
TRBJ2-1	TRBV6-5	CASSSPYRGGNEQFF
TRBJ2-7	TRBV9	CASTPGENTYEQYF
TRBJ2-7	TRBV20-1	CSARPSGGKSSYEQYF
TRBJ1-3	TRBV12-3/TRBV12-4	CASSYGQGASGNTIYF
TRBJ2-5	TRBV5-1	CASSPDGLSQETQYF
TRBJ2-7	TRBV20-1	CSARDQGSSYEQYF
TRBJ2-7	TRBV4-1	CASSPTGAIYEQYF
TRBJ2-3	TRBV12-3/TRBV12-4	CASSAAGTWTDTQYF
TRBJ2-2	TRBV12-3/TRBV12-4	CASSLRGQYSGELFF
TRBJ1-1	TRBV6-5	CASSYVVRDTEAFF
TRBJ1-2	TRBV10-3	CATRDRAAEGYTF
TRBJ1-2	TRBV7-2	CASRLSLGEDYTF
TRBJ2-7	TRBV7-3	CASSLVSWRLVFYEQYF
TRBJ2-3	TRBV20-1	CSASGQGHTDTQYF
TRBJ2-4	TRBV20-1	CSARRALAKNIQYF